One TCR beta chain is described in this entry. What it recognizes is unknown. The source of the sample is a study of shared clonotypes between healthy human individuals. Study observations and caveats: Represented diversity, genetic and exposure-history alike, was limited by few donors.

CDR1 and CDR2 (germline): MNHEY, SMNVEV (reference sequence). V lost 5 bases and J lost 3, with 11 bases in between. The CDR3 is made up of 15 amino acids. Sorted-subset replicate PCR reactions contained 150 to 200 ng DNA, corresponding to about 30,000 T cell genomes. Original data processing: For the immunoSEQ data, sequences were junction-only without quality scores, so filtering differed. Using immunoSEQ multiplex PCR, the repertoire was profiled, and TCRdb retains in-frame clones only, with some absent. V, J and clone size were drawn from that table, and D and trimming were deduced from the DNA. The sample consists of just over 2,000,000 clones, roughly 95% of them appearing once.

The TCR was taken from a man younger than 35 in good health. Input material: naive CD4+ T cells sorted from blood. The sample's subset: CD45RA+ positively selected. The rearrangement joins TRBV27 to TRBJ1-6; D may be TRBD1 (5 bases). Here the CDR3 DNA reads TGTGCCAGCAGTAAAGACAGCTTCTATAATTCACCCCTCCACTTT. Its translation is CASSKDSFYNSPLHF.